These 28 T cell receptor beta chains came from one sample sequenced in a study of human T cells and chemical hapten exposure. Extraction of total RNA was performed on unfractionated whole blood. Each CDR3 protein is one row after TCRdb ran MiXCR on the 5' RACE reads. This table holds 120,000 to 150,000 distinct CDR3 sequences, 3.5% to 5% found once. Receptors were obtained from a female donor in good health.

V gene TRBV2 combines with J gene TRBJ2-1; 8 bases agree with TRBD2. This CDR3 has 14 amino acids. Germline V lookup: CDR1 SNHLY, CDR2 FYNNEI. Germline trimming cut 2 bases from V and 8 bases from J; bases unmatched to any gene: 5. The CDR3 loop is CASSESLAGDEQFF. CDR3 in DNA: TGTGCCAGCAGTGAATCGCTAGCGGGCGATGAGCAGTTCTTC.

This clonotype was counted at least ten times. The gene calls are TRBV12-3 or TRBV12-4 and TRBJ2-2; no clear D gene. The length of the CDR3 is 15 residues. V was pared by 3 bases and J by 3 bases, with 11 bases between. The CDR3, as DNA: TGTGCCAGCAGTTTTGGGGTCGTCTACACCGGGGAGCTGTTTTTT. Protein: CASSFGVVYTGELFF.

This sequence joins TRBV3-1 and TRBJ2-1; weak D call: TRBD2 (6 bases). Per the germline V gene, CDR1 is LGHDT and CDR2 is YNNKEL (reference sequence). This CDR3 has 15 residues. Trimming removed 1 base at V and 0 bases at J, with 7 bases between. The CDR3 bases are TGTGCCAGCAGCCAAGGGACTAACTCCTACAATGAGCAGTTCTTC. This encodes CASSQGTNSYNEQFF.

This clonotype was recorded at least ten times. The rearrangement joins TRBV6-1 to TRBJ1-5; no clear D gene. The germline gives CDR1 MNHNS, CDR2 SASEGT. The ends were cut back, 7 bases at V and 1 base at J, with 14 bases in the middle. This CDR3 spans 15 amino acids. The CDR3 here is CASMLGRPSNQPQHF. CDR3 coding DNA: TGTGCCAGCATGTTGGGCAGACCCAGCAATCAGCCCCAGCATTTT.

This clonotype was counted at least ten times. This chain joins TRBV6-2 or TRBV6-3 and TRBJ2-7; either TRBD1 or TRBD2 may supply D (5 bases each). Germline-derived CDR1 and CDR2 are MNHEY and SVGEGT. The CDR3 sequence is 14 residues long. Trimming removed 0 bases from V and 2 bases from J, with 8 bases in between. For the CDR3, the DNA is TGTGCCAGCAGTTACTCCGGGGCGACCTACGAGCAGTACTTC. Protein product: CASSYSGATYEQYF.

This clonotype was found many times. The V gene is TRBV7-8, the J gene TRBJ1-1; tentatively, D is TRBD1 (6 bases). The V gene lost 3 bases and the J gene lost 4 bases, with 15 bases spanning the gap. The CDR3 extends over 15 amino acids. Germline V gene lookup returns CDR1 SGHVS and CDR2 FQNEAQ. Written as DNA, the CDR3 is TGTGCCAGCAGCTTTATAGGGGGAGTAGGCACTGAAGCTTTCTTT. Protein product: CASSFIGGVGTEAFF.

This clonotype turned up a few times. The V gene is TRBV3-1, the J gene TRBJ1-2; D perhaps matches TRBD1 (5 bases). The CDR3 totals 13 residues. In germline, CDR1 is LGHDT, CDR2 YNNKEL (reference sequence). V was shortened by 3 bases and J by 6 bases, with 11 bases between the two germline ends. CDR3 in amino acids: CASSQGVVDGYTF. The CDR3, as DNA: TGTGCCAGCAGCCAGGGGGTCGTCGATGGCTACACCTTC. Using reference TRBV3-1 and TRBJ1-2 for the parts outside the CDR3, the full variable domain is DTAVSQTPKYLVTQMGNDKSIKCEQNLGHDTMYWYKQDSKKFLKIMFSYNNKELIINETVPNRFSPKSPDKAHLNLHINSLELGDSAVYFCASSQGVVDGYTFGSGTRLTVV.

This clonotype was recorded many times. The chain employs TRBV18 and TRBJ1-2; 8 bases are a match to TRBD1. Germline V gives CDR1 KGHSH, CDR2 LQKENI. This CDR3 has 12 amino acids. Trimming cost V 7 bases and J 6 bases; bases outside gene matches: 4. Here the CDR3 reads CASFSTGDGYTF. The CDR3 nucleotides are TGTGCCAGCTTTTCGACAGGGGATGGCTACACCTTC.

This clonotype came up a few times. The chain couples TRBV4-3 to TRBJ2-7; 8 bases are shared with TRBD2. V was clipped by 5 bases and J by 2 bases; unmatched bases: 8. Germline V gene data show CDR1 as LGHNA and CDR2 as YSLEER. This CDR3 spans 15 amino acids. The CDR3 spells CASSTGGGPPYEQYF. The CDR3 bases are TGCGCCAGCAGCACCGGGGGGGGGCCCCCCTACGAGCAGTACTTC.

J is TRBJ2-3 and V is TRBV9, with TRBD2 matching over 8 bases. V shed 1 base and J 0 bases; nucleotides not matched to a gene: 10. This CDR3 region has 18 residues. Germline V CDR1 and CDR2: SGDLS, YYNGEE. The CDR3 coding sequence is TGTGCCAGCAGCGTAAAGGTGGGAGCGGGGGCTAGCACAGATACGCAGTATTTT. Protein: CASSVKVGAGASTDTQYF. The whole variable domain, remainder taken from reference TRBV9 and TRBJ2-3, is DSGVTQTPKHLITATGQRVTLRCSPRSGDLSVYWYQQSLDQGLQFLIQYYNGEERAKGNILERFSAQQFPDLHSELNLSSLELGDSALYFCASSVKVGAGASTDTQYFGPGTRLTVL.

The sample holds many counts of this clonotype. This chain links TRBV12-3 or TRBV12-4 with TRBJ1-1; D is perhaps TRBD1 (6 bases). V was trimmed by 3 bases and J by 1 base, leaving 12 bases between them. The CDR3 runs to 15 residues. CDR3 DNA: TGTGCCAGCAGTTTGGGGGGCGCCGGGAACACTGAAGCTTTCTTT. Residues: CASSLGGAGNTEAFF.

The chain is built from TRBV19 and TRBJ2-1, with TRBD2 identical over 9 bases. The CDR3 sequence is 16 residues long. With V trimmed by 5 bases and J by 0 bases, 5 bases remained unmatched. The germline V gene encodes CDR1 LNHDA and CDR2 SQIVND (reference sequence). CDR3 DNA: TGTGCCAGTAGTTTTCTAGCGGGGAGCTCCTACAATGAGCAGTTCTTC. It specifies CASSFLAGSSYNEQFF.

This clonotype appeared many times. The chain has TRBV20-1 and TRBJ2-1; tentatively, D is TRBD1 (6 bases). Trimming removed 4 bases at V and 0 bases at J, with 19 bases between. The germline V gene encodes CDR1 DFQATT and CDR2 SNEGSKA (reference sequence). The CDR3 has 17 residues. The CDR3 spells CSAISQGIFSSYNEQFF. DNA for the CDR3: TGCAGTGCTATCAGTCAGGGGATCTTCAGCTCCTACAATGAGCAGTTCTTC.

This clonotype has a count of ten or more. CDR3 nucleotides: TGTGCCAGCAGTTTAGTGAGGGACGGCTACACCTTC. Its translation is CASSLVRDGYTF. The J gene is TRBJ1-2, the V gene TRBV12-3 or TRBV12-4; tentatively, D is TRBD1 (5 bases). Trimming left V 1 base short and J 8 bases short, with 8 bases between. The CDR3 is 12 amino acids.

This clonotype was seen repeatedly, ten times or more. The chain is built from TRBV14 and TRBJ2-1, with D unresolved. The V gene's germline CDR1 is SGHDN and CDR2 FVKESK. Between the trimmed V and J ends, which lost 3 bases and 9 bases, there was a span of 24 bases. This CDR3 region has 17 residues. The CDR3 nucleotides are TGTGCCAGCAGCCACCTCCCCTCGAGACCCACCCACGGTGAGCAGTTCTTC. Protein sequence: CASSHLPSRPTHGEQFF.

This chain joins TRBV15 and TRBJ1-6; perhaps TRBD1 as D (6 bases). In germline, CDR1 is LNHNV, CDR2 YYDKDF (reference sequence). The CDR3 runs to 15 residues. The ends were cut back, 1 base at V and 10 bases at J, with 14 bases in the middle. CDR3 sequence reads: CATSRVRGGSSPLHF. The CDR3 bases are TGTGCCACCAGCAGAGTTAGGGGGGGTAGCTCACCCCTCCACTTT.

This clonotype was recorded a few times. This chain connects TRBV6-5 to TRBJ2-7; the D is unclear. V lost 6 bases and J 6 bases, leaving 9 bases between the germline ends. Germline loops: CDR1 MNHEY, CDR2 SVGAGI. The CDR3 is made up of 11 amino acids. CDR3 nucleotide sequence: TGTGCCAGCAGAAAGGATTGCGAGCAGTACTTC. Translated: CASRKDCEQYF.

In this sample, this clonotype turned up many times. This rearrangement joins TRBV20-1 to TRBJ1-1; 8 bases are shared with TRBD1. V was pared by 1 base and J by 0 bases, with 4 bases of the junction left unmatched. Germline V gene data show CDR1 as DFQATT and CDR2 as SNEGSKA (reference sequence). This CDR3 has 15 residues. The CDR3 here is CSARVRQGMNTEAFF. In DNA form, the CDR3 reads TGCAGTGCTAGAGTGCGACAGGGGATGAACACTGAAGCTTTCTTT.

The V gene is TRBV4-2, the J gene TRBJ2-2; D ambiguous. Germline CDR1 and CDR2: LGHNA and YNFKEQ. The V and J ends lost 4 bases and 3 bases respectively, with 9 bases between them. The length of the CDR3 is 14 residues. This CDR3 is CASSLDSYTGELFF. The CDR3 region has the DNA TGTGCCAGCAGCCTCGACTCATACACCGGGGAGCTGTTTTTT.

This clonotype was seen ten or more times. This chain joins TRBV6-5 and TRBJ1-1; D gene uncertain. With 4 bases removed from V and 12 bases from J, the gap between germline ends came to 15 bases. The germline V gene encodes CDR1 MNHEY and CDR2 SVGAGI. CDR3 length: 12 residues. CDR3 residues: CASSLGSRGTFF. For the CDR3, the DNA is TGTGCCAGCAGTTTGGGAAGCCGTGGGACTTTCTTT.

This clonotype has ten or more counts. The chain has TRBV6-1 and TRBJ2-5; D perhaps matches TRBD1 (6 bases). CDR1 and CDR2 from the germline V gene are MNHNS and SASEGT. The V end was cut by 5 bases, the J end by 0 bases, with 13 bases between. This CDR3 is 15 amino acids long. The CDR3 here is CASSQLQGHQETQYF. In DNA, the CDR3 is TGTGCCAGCAGTCAGCTGCAGGGGCACCAAGAGACCCAGTACTTC.

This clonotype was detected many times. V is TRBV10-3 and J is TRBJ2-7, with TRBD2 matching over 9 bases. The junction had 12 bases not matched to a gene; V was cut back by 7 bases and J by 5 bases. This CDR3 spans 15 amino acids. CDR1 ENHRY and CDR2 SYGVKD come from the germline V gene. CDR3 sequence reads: CAINRGSGGSNEQYF. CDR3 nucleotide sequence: TGTGCCATCAATCGAGGAAGCGGGGGGTCAAACGAGCAGTACTTC.

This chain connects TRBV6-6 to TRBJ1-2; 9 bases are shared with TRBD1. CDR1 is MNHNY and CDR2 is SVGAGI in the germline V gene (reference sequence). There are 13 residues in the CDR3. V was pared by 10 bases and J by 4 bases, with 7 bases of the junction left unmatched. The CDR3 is CANSQGASYGYTF. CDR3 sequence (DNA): TGTGCCAACTCACAGGGGGCGAGCTATGGCTACACCTTC.

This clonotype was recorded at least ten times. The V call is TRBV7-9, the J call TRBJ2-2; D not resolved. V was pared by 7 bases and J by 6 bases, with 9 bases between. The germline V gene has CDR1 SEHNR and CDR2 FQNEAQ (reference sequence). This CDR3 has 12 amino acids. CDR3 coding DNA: TGTGCCAGCAACTTTAAGGCCGGGGAGCTGTTTTTT. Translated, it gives CASNFKAGELFF.

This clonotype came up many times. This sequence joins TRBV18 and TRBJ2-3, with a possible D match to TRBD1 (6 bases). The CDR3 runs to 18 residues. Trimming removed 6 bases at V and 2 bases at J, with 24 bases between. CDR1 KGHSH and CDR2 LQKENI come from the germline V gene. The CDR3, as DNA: TGTGCCAGCTCGGACCTCAACAGGGCCCTCCGGAACACAGATACGCAGTATTTT. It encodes CASSDLNRALRNTDTQYF.

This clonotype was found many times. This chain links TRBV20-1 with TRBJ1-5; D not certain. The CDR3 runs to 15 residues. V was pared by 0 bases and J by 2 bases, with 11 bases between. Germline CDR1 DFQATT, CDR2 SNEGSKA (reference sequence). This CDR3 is CSARDKGPGNQPQHF. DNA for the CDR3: TGCAGTGCTAGAGATAAGGGCCCGGGCAATCAGCCCCAGCATTTT.

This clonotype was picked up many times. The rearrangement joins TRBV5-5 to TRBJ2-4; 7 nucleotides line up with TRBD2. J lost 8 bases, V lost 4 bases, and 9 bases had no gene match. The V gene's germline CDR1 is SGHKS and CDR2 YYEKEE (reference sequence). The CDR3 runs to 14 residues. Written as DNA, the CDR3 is TGTGCCAGCAGCCTACGGACTAGTTCGGACATTCAGTACTTC. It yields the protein CASSLRTSSDIQYF.

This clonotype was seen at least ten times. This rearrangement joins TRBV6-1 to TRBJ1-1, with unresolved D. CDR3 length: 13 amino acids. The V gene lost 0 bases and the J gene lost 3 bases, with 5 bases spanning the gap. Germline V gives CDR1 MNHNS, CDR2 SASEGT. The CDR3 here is CASSEAGYTEAFF. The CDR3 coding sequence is TGTGCCAGCAGTGAAGCAGGATACACTGAAGCTTTCTTT.